A selection of T cell receptor beta chains follows, all from one sample in a study of blood T cell repertoires in COVID-19. The repertoire was sequenced with immunoSEQ multiplex PCR; TCRdb's copy has only in-frame clones and lacks some. This table holds over 450,000 clones, about 89% found once. Input material: peripheral blood. The origin of the receptors is a woman aged 45-59 years with COVID-19, enrolled during active disease. Both conserved end residues are part of each CDR3. The order of the fields is V gene, D gene, J gene, clone size, CDR3 protein, CDR3 DNA. A D gene is named only where the DNA matches it firmly. Clone size appears in some rows only: once, few, many, or a class for an expanded clone.

V: TRBV29-1; D: TRBD1; J: TRBJ2-7; size: -; CDR3: CSVGQGASYEQYF; DNA: TGCAGCGTTGGACAGGGGGCCTCCTACGAGCAGTACTTC
V: TRBV24-1; D: TRBD1; J: TRBJ2-3; size: -; CDR3: CATSQYTGVLYF; DNA: TGTGCCACCAGTCAATATACAGGGGTGTTGTATTTT
V: TRBV19; D: TRBD1; J: TRBJ2-1; size: -; CDR3: CASSYRGYNEQFF; DNA: TGTGCCAGTAGCTACAGGGGATACAATGAGCAGTTCTTC
V: TRBV5-1; D: -; J: TRBJ2-1; size: -; CDR3: CASSRGNEQFF; DNA: TGCGCCAGCAGCCGGGGCAATGAGCAGTTCTTC
V: TRBV12-3/TRBV12-4; D: TRBD1; J: TRBJ1-2; size: -; CDR3: CASSPWDRDGYTF; DNA: TGTGCCAGCAGTCCATGGGACAGGGACGGCTACACCTTC
V: TRBV2; D: TRBD2; J: TRBJ2-5; size: once; CDR3: CASSEEGLAGSETQYF; DNA: TGTGCCAGCAGTGAAGAGGGACTAGCGGGATCGGAGACCCAGTACTTC
V: TRBV5-1; D: TRBD1; J: TRBJ1-1; size: -; CDR3: CASSWGGQGAEAFF; DNA: TGCGCCAGCAGCTGGGGCGGACAGGGGGCTGAAGCTTTCTTT
V: TRBV12-3/TRBV12-4; D: -; J: TRBJ2-3; size: -; CDR3: CATATGGDTQYF; DNA: TGTGCCACCGCTACCGGGGGAGATACGCAGTATTTT
V: TRBV18; D: TRBD2; J: TRBJ2-3; size: -; CDR3: CASSPRVRGGTDTQYF; DNA: TGTGCCAGCTCACCACGGGTGCGGGGGGGCACAGATACGCAGTATTTT
V: TRBV30; D: -; J: TRBJ1-1; size: -; CDR3: CAWSVRGVRAKGAEAFF; DNA: TGTGCCTGGAGTGTACGGGGGGTGCGGGCTAAAGGGGCTGAAGCTTTCTTT
V: TRBV5-8; D: -; J: TRBJ2-6; size: -; CDR3: CASSSDSSGANVLTF; DNA: TGTGCCAGCAGCTCGGACAGCTCTGGGGCCAACGTCCTGACTTTC
V: TRBV28; D: TRBD2; J: TRBJ2-7; size: -; CDR3: CASSSTSGGAGYEQYF; DNA: TGTGCCAGCAGTTCTACTAGCGGGGGTGCCGGGTACGAGCAGTACTTC
V: TRBV27; D: TRBD2; J: TRBJ2-7; size: -; CDR3: CASRPGLNAYEQYF; DNA: TGTGCCAGCAGACCGGGACTAAACGCTTACGAGCAGTACTTC
V: TRBV7-9; D: TRBD2; J: TRBJ2-5; size: -; CDR3: CASSSQRGSRETQYF; DNA: TGTGCCAGCAGCTCCCAGCGGGGATCCCGAGAGACCCAGTACTTC